These T cell receptor beta chains were read from a single sample in a study of identical twins. MiXCR, run by TCRdb on the 5' RACE reads, gives a single entry per CDR3 protein. The sample has 300,000 to 400,000 distinct CDR3 sequences, 10% to 15% seen once. This sample was also put to use in a study of yellow fever vaccine responses in identical twins.

Material: CD8+ T cells sorted from blood. These receptors were taken from a woman between 18 and 29 years old in good health. The CDR3 runs from the conserved cysteine through the conserved F or W. D genes are given only for firm matches. The size field is filled for only some rows; it gives once, few, many or a size class.

TRBJ2-1,.,TRBV4-1,many,TGCGCCAGCAGCCAAGGTAGGGTCCTGAGGGATGAGCAGTTCTTC,CASSQGRVLRDEQFF
TRBJ2-7,.,TRBV7-6,.,TGTGCCAGCAGCCCGACCCCCACACGCACTCACGAGCAGTACTTC,CASSPTPTRTHEQYF
TRBJ2-5,.,TRBV28,few,TGTGCCAGCAGTTATTCAGGGGTAGCAGAGACCCAGTACTTC,CASSYSGVAETQYF
TRBJ2-4,.,TRBV4-1,few,TGCGCCAGCAGCCCTTCAGGGGCGAGGAACATTCAGTACTTC,CASSPSGARNIQYF
TRBJ1-1,.,TRBV7-8,few,TGTGCCAGCAGCGTGGGACGGCTGAACACTGAAGCTTTCTTT,CASSVGRLNTEAFF
TRBJ1-1,.,TRBV7-9,.,TGTGCCAGCAGCTTAGCTTGGGGCGGGAACACTGAAGCTTTCTTT,CASSLAWGGNTEAFF
TRBJ2-3,TRBD2,TRBV20-1,.,TGCAGTGCCTCCTCCGGGGGGAGCACAGATACGCAGTATTTT,CSASSGGSTDTQYF
TRBJ2-1,TRBD2,TRBV20-1,.,TGCAGTGCTAGTGCGGGAGTCGGCTACAATGAGCAGTTCTTC,CSASAGVGYNEQFF
TRBJ2-3,.,TRBV7-9,.,TGTGCCAGCAGTTCCAAAACTAGCACAGATACGCAGTATTTT,CASSSKTSTDTQYF
TRBJ2-3,.,TRBV2,few,TGTGCCACCCAGACCGGCGCAGATACGCAGTATTTT,CATQTGADTQYF
TRBJ2-7,.,TRBV29-1,few,TGCAGCGTGGCCGGTGGGGACACCCTTACGCAGTACTTC,CSVAGGDTLTQYF
TRBJ2-1,TRBD2,TRBV9,few,TGTGCCAGCAGCCCCCCGACTAGCGGGAGTGATGAGCAGTTCTTC,CASSPPTSGSDEQFF
TRBJ1-1,.,TRBV6-1,few,TGTGCCAGCAGTGATAGGGGAGGTTTTGAAGCTTTCTTT,CASSDRGGFEAFF
TRBJ1-1,.,TRBV12-3/TRBV12-4,few,TGTGCCAGCAGTCCCCTCCCAACAGGGACTGCCGAAGCTTTCTTT,CASSPLPTGTAEAFF
TRBJ2-1,.,TRBV28,few,TGTGCCAGCAGTTTTTTTTTCGGCTACAAGCAGGGACCCTTCTACAATGAGCAGTTCTTC,CASSFFFGYKQGPFYNEQFF
TRBJ1-4,.,TRBV20-1,many,TGCAGTGCTAGAGATGGGGAAAACGGTGCAGGTGAAAAACTGTTTTTT,CSARDGENGAGEKLFF
TRBJ2-1,.,TRBV6-4,few,TGTGCCAGCAGTGACTCGTTACTAAATGAGCAGTTCTTC,CASSDSLLNEQFF
TRBJ1-6,.,TRBV12-3/TRBV12-4,few,TGTGCCAGCCAACATCCGGGGGGTCCAAATTCACCCCTCCACTTT,CASQHPGGPNSPLHF